The clone carrying this T cell receptor (beta chain) was observed a single time. The CDR3 is 15 amino acids. Trimming took 0 bases from V and 2 from J, leaving 11 bases between them. Germline-derived CDR1 and CDR2 are MNHEY and SMNVEV (reference sequence). One entry per CDR3 protein, called by TCRdb with MiXCR from the RT-PCR reads. The table records about 410,000 distinct CDR3 sequences, 16% of them present only once. The sample belongs to a study of patients and donors after allogeneic stem cell transplantation. The sequence came from a human donor who was either an allogeneic HSCT recipient or a stem cell or donor lymphocyte infusion donor (not recorded which). It is not recorded whose cells these are; they may come from a transplant donor. Source material: blood, either unsorted or a sorted T cell fraction (not recorded which). V is TRBV27 and J is TRBJ2-7, with D tentatively TRBD2 (5 bases). The CDR3 DNA reads as TGTGCCAGCAGTTTATCCACGGGGAGTCCCTACGAGCAGTACTTC. It encodes CASSLSTGSPYEQYF.